This TCR beta chain appears in the sequencing data of a study of beta chain features in type 1 diabetes. Study findings and constraints: Still unanswered here is whether HLA type influences TCRB rearrangement. Any PCR bias toward short templates would affect both groups alike. Patients' naive, central memory and Treg TCRB repertoires seemed closer to one another than those of healthy donors.

With regard to this clone: No antigen is known for it.

The ends were cut back, 0 bases at V and 1 base at J, with 13 bases in the middle. The germline CDR1 and CDR2 sequences are SGHRS and YFSETQ. The CDR3 contains 16 residues. Isolated RNA was reverse transcribed in full, so expressed TCRB transcripts were sequenced. Using immunoSEQ multiplex PCR, the repertoire was profiled, and TCRdb retains in-frame clones only, with some absent. The sample has 350,000 to 400,000 clones, approximately 15% seen once. The TCR sequence derives from a young woman in good health. This chain joins TRBV5-1 and TRBJ1-1; D unclear. Sequencing input: naive CD4+ T cells from blood. In DNA, the CDR3 is TGCGCCAGCAGCTTGGACGGAATAAGACAGAACACTGAAGCTTTCTTT. It encodes CASSLDGIRQNTEAFF.